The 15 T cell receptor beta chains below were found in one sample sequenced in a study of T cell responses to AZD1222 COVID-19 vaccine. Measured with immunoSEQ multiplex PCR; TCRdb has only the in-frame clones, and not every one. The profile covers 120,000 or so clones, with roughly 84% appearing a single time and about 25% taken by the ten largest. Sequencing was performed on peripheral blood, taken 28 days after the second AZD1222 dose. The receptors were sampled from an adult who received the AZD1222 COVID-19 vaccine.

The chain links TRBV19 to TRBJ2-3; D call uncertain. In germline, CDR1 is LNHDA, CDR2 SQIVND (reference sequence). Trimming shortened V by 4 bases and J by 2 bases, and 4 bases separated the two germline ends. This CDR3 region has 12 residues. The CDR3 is CASSTNTDTQYF. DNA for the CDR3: TGTGCCAGTAGTACCAACACAGATACGCAGTATTTT.

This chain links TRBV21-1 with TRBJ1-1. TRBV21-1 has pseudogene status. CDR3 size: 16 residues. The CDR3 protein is CASSKGWVYGGFEAFF. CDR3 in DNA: TGTGCCAGCAGCAAAGGATGGGTCTACGGGGGCTTTGAAGCTTTCTTT.

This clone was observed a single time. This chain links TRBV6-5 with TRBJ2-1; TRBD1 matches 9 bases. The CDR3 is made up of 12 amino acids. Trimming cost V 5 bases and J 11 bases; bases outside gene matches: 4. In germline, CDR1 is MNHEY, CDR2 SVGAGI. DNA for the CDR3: TGTGCCAGCAGTAGGACAGGGGACAAGCAGTTCTTC. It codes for CASSRTGDKQFF.

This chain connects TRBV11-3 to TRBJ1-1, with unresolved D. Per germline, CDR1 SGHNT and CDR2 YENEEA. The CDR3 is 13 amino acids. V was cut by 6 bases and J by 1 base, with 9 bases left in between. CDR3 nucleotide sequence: TGTGCCAGCAGTCGACATACGAACACTGAAGCTTTCTTT. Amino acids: CASSRHTNTEAFF.

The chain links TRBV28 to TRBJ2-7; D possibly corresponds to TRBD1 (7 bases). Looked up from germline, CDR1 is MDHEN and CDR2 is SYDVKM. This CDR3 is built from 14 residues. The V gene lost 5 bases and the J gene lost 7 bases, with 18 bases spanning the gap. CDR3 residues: CASSQSNQGGEQYF. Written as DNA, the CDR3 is TGTGCCAGCAGTCAATCTAATCAGGGGGGTGAGCAGTACTTC.

CDR3 nucleotides: TGTGCCAGCAGAGACAGGGGCGGCGACTATGGCTACACCTTC. It codes for CASRDRGGDYGYTF. This sequence joins TRBV7-2 and TRBJ1-2; the match to TRBD1 covers 8 bases. CDR3 length equals 14 residues. CDR1 is SGHTA, CDR2 FQGNSA, per germline. Losses at the gene ends were 6 bases for V and 3 bases for J; bases not matched to a gene: 6.

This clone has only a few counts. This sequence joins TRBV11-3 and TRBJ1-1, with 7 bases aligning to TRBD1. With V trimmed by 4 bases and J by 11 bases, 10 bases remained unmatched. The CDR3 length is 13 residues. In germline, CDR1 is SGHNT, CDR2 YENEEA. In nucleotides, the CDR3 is TGTGCCAGCAGCTCTTCCGACACAGGGGTCGCTTTCTTT. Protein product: CASSSSDTGVAFF.

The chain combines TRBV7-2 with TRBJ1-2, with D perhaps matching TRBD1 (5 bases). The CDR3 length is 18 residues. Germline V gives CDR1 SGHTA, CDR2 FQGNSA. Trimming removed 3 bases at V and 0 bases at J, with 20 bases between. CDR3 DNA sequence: TGTGCCAGCAGCTTTCAAAGGCCGGGACTGAAGACTAACTATGGCTACACCTTC. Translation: CASSFQRPGLKTNYGYTF.

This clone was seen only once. Written as DNA, the CDR3 is TGTGCCAGCAGCCCGACAGGATTGGGCGGGGAGCTGTTTTTT. This codes for CASSPTGLGGELFF. The V and J genes are TRBV3-1 (or the pseudogene TRBV3-2) and TRBJ2-2; perhaps TRBD1 as D (6 bases). The CDR3 is made up of 14 amino acids. CDR1 is LGHDT and CDR2 is YNNKEL in the germline V gene (reference sequence). The V and J ends lost 4 bases and 7 bases respectively, with 13 bases between them.

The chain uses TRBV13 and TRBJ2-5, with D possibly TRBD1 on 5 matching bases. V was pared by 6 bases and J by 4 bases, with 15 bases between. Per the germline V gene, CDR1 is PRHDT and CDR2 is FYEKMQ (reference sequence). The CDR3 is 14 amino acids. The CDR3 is CASSLQGARETQYF. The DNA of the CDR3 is TGTGCCAGCAGTCTCCAAGGGGCCCGAGAGACCCAGTACTTC.

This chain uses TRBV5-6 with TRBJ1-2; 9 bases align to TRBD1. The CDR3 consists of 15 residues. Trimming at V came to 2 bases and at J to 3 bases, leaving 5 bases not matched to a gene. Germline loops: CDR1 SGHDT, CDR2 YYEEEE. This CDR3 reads CASSFTRDRDYGYTF. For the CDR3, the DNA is TGTGCCAGCAGCTTTACCCGGGACAGGGACTATGGCTACACCTTC.

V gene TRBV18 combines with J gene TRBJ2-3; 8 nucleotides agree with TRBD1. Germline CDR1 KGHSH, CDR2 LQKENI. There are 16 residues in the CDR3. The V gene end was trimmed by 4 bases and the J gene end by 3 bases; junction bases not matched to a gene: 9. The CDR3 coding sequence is TGTGCCAGCTCACTCATCGCAGGGGGCTCGACAGATACGCAGTATTTT. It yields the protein CASSLIAGGSTDTQYF.

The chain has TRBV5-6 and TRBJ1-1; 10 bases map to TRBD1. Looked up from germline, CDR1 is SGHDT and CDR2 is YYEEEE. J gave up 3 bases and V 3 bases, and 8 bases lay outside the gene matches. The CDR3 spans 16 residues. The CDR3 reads CASSSGQGGQDTEAFF. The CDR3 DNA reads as TGTGCCAGCAGCTCAGGACAGGGGGGGCAGGACACTGAAGCTTTCTTT.

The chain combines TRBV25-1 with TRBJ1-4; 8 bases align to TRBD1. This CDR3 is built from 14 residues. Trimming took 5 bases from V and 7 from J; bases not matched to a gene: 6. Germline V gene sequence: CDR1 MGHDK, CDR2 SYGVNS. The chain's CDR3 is CASSPATGVEKLFF. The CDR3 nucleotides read TGTGCCAGCAGTCCCGCGACAGGGGTTGAAAAACTGTTTTTT.

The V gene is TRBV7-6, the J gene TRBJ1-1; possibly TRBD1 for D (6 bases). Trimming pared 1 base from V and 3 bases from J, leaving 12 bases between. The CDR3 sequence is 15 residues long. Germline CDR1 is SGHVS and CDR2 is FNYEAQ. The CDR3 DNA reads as TGTGCCAGCAGCTTAGGGGGGCGCAGGGACACTGAAGCTTTCTTT. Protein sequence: CASSLGGRRDTEAFF.